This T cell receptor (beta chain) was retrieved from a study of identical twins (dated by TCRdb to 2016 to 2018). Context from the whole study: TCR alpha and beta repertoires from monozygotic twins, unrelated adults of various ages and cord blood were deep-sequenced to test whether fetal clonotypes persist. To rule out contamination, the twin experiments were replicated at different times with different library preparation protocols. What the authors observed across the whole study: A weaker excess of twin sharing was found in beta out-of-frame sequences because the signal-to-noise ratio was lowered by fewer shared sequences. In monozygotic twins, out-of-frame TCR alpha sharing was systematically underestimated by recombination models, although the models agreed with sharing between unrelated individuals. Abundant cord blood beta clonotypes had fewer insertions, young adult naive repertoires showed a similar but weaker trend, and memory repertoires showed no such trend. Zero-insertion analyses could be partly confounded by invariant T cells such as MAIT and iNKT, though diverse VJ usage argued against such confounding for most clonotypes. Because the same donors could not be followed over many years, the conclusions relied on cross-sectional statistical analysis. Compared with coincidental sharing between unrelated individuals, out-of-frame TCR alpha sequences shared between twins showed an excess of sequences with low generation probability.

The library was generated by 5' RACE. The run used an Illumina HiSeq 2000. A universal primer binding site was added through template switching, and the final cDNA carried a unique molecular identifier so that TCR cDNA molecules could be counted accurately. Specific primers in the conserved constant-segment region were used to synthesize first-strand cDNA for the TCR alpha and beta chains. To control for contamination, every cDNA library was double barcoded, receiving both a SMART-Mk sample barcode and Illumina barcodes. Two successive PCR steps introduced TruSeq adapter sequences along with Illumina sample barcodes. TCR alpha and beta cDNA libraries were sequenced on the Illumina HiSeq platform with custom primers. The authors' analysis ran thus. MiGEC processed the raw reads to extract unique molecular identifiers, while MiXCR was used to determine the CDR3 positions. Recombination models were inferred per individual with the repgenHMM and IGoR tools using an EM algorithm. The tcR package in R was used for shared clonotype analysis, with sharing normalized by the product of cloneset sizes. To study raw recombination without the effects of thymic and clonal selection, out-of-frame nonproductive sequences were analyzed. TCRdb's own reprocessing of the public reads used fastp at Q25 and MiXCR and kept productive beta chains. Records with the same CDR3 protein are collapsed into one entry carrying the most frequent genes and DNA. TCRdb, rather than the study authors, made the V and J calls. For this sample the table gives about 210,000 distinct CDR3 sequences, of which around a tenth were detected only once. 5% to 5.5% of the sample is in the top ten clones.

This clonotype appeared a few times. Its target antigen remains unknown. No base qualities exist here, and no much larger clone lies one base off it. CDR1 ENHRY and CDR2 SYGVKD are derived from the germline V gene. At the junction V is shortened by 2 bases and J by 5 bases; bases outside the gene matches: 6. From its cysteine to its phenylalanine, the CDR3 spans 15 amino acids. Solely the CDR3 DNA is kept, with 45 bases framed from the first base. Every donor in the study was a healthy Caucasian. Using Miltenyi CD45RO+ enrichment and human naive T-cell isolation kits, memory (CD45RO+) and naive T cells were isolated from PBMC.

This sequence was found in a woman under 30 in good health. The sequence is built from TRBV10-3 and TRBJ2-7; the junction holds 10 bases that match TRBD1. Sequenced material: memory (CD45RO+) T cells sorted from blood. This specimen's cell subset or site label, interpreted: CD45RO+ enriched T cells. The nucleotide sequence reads TGTGCCATCAGTGAGCCGGGACAGGGGTCCAACGAGCAGTACTTC. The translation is CAISEPGQGSNEQYF.